One and the same sample provided the 9 T cell receptor beta chains below, sequenced in a study of T cell repertoires in cytomegalovirus infection. TCRdb recomputed calls from the reads with MiXCR, one row per CDR3 protein. The sample yields fewer than 85,000 distinct CDR3 sequences, 40% to 50% seen once. Their recognized antigens are unknown. Sequenced here: CD8+ T cells from cultured PBMCs, sampled from culture after CMV antigen stimulation. The source of these receptors is a human donor in good health (CMV status not recorded). Some clones in this sample may be carry-over from other donors' samples.

V gene TRBV6-4 combines with J gene TRBJ2-3, with 9 positions matching TRBD2. There are 16 residues in the CDR3. Germline loops: CDR1 MRHNA, CDR2 SNTAGT. Trimming removed 0 bases from V and 3 bases from J; junction bases left unmatched: 4. This chain's CDR3 is CASSDSGGLATDTQYF. The CDR3 nucleotides are TGTGCCAGCAGTGACTCGGGAGGACTAGCGACAGATACGCAGTATTTT.

The chain carries TRBV7-8 and TRBJ1-4, with unresolved D. CDR3 length: 15 residues. The germline V and J ends were trimmed by 5 bases and 7 bases, with 17 bases remaining between them. The germline CDR1 and CDR2 sequences are SGHVS and FQNEAQ. This chain's CDR3 is CASSDPGIQGEKLFF. The CDR3 coding sequence is TGTGCCAGCAGCGACCCCGGGATACAAGGTGAAAAACTGTTTTTT.

This rearrangement joins TRBV7-6 to TRBJ2-7; 7 nucleotides line up with TRBD1. Germline V gives CDR1 SGHVS, CDR2 FNYEAQ. The J segment lost 5 bases and the V segment lost 1 base, leaving 8 bases of the junction unmatched. The CDR3 is 15 residues long. CDR3 protein: CASSLVQGLGNEQYF. For the CDR3, the DNA is TGTGCCAGCAGCTTAGTACAGGGGCTGGGGAACGAGCAGTACTTC. Filled out from reference TRBV7-6 and TRBJ2-7, the complete variable domain reads GAGVSQSPRYKVTKRGQDVALRCDPISGHVSLYWYRQALGQGPEFLTYFNYEAQQDKSGLPNDRFSAERPEGSISTLTIQRTEQRDSAMYRCASSLVQGLGNEQYFGPGTRLTVT.

This clonotype was recorded only once. The chain uses TRBV12-3 or TRBV12-4 and TRBJ2-1, with D unresolved. V lost 7 bases, J lost 5 bases, and 12 bases lay in between. The CDR3 is 13 amino acids. The CDR3 bases are TGTGCCAGCACCCCCGACGAAGACAATGAGCAGTTCTTC. This sequence encodes CASTPDEDNEQFF.

The J gene is TRBJ1-1, the V gene TRBV4-1, with TRBD1 as a possible D gene (5 bases). Germline V gene sequence: CDR1 MGHRA, CDR2 YSYEKL. There are 14 residues in the CDR3. Trimming cost V 3 bases and J 6 bases, with 14 bases left between them. CDR3 protein: CASSQISGTSEAFF. The CDR3 coding sequence is TGCGCCAGCAGCCAGATTAGCGGGACTTCTGAAGCTTTCTTT.

This clonotype was seen a handful of times. The J gene is TRBJ2-5, the V gene TRBV7-8; TRBD2 matches 12 bases. CDR3 size: 15 residues. V was pared by 5 bases and J by 2 bases, with 3 bases of the junction left unmatched. Per germline, CDR1 SGHVS and CDR2 FQNEAQ. CDR3 in DNA: TGTGCCAGCAGCAGACTAGCGGGGGAACAAGAGACCCAGTACTTC. It translates to CASSRLAGEQETQYF.

J is TRBJ2-7 and V is TRBV11-2; D not certain. This CDR3 has 11 residues. CDR1 is SGHAT and CDR2 is FQNNGV in the germline V gene. Between the trimmed V and J ends, which lost 8 bases and 3 bases, there was a span of 8 bases. The chain's CDR3 is CASGLHYEQYF. The CDR3 DNA sequence: TGTGCCAGCGGATTACACTACGAGCAGTACTTC.

This clonotype was seen only a few times. V and J are TRBV7-9 and TRBJ1-5; no reliable D call. The V end was cut by 5 bases, the J end by 8 bases, with 19 bases between. CDR1 and CDR2 (germline): SEHNR, FQNEAQ (reference sequence). The CDR3 totals 15 residues. Here the CDR3 DNA reads TGTGCCAGCAGCCCCCAGGAGGGAAATAGGGAGCCCCAGCATTTT. Protein sequence: CASSPQEGNREPQHF.

The table lists this clonotype with a count of one. J is TRBJ2-3 and V is TRBV5-1; D ambiguous. Germline CDR1 is SGHRS and CDR2 is YFSETQ. V was trimmed by 9 bases and J by 3 bases, leaving 8 bases between them. The CDR3 loop spans 11 amino acids. The DNA for the CDR3 is TGCGCCATCGAGGAGACAGATACGCAGTATTTT. Its protein product is CAIEETDTQYF.